This is a list of T cell receptor beta chains from one sample in a study of vaccination effects on CD4 cells after COVID-19. Produced via immunoSEQ multiplex PCR; TCRdb's table is partial and in-frame only. The sample includes about 79,000 clones, around 70% of them seen just once. For these receptors, no antigen is known. Source: CD4+ T cells from PBMCs cultured with HCoV-229E spike peptides, taken before COVID-19 vaccination. Source of these receptors: a human donor who received a COVID-19 vaccine. CDR3s include the opening cysteine and the closing phenylalanine or tryptophan. D genes are given only for firm matches. The size field is filled for only some rows; it gives once, few, many or a size class.

TRBV4-1,TRBD1,NA,TRBJ1-2,TGCGCCAGCAGCCAAGAGGGACAGGGATCCTATGGCTACACCTTC,CASSQEGQGSYGYTF
TRBV5-6,NA,few,TRBJ1-6,TGTGCCAGCAGCCCGTACGGGGATTCACCCCTCCACTTT,CASSPYGDSPLHF
TRBV24-1,TRBD1,NA,TRBJ2-2,TGTGCCACCAGTGATTGGACAGGGGTTCGGAACACCGGGGAGCTGTTTTTT,CATSDWTGVRNTGELFF
TRBV5-6,NA,NA,TRBJ2-2,TGTGCCAGCAGCGTGATGGTGGGGGGCCAAGCCGGGGAGCTGTTTTTT,CASSVMVGGQAGELFF
TRBV6-1,NA,NA,TRBJ2-3,TGTGCCAGCAGTGAACACCCCAGCACAGATACGCAGTATTTT,CASSEHPSTDTQYF
TRBV5-4,NA,NA,TRBJ1-1,TGTGCCAGCAGCTTGGGAGGCGGCGTGGGAGCTTTCTTT,CASSLGGGVGAFF
TRBV7-3,NA,NA,TRBJ2-5,TGTGCCAGCAGCTTAGGGGGGGCACGAGAGACCCAGTACTTC,CASSLGGARETQYF
TRBV4-1,TRBD1,NA,TRBJ1-2,TGCGCCAGCAGCCAAGGGACAGGGGTTTATGGCTACACCTTC,CASSQGTGVYGYTF
TRBV6-5,NA,once,TRBJ1-1,TGTGCCAGCAGTTCGTTGACTACAGAAGCTTTCTTT,CASSSLTTEAFF
TRBV5-1,NA,NA,TRBJ2-5,TGCGCCAGCAGCCCCCCCGGAGAGACCCAGTACTTC,CASSPPGETQYF
TRBV19,NA,NA,TRBJ2-3,TGTGCCAGTAGTATAGGGCTAGCCGCAGATACGCAGTATTTT,CASSIGLAADTQYF
TRBV3-1/TRBV3-2,NA,NA,TRBJ1-5,TGTGCCAGCAGCCAAAATAGCAATCAGCCCCAGCATTTT,CASSQNSNQPQHF
TRBV28,TRBD2,NA,TRBJ2-1,TGTGCCAGCAGTTTACGGGTAGCGGGGGGGCGGTTCAGTGAGCAGTTCTTC,CASSLRVAGGRFSEQFF
TRBV10-3,NA,NA,TRBJ2-2,TGTGCCATCAGTGAGCGTGACGCGAACACCGGGGAGCTGTTTTTT,CAISERDANTGELFF
TRBV7-2,NA,few,TRBJ1-5,TGTGCCAGCAGTCCCGTGTGGGGAAGCCAGCCCCAGCATTTT,CASSPVWGSQPQHF
TRBV7-2,NA,NA,TRBJ1-2,TGTGCCAGCAGCTTATTCAGGGGCGACAGGCTCTATGGCTACACCTTC,CASSLFRGDRLYGYTF
TRBV18,NA,NA,TRBJ1-6,TGTGCCAGCTCGGGGGGACATCCCTCTGCTGGTTCACCCCTCCACTTT,CASSGGHPSAGSPLHF
TRBV7-2,NA,NA,TRBJ1-1,TGTGCCAGCAGCCCGGGGCCGGGGATGGAAGCTTTCTTT,CASSPGPGMEAFF
TRBV5-1,NA,NA,TRBJ1-2,TGCGCCAGCAGCTTTCAAAGTGGAAACTATGGCTACACCTTC,CASSFQSGNYGYTF
TRBV30,NA,NA,TRBJ2-5,TGTGCCTGGATCTATTTAAGCCAAGACGAAGAGACCCAGTACTTC,CAWIYLSQDEETQYF
TRBV7-2,TRBD1,NA,TRBJ1-3,TGTGCCAGCAGCCCAGACAGGGGGCACACCATATATTTT,CASSPDRGHTIYF
TRBV7-9,NA,NA,TRBJ2-5,TGTGCCAGCAGCTTCGACAGTAAGACCCAGTACTTC,CASSFDSKTQYF
TRBV2,NA,NA,TRBJ1-1,TGTGCCAGCAGTGATGAGGGCACTGAAGCTTTCTTT,CASSDEGTEAFF
TRBV5-1,TRBD2,NA,TRBJ2-5,TGCGCCAGCAGCGTCGGGGGGGCGGAAGAGACCCAGTACTTC,CASSVGGAEETQYF
TRBV5-5,NA,NA,TRBJ1-1,TGTGCCAGCAGCTTGGTGGAGCCGAACACTGAAGCTTTCTTT,CASSLVEPNTEAFF